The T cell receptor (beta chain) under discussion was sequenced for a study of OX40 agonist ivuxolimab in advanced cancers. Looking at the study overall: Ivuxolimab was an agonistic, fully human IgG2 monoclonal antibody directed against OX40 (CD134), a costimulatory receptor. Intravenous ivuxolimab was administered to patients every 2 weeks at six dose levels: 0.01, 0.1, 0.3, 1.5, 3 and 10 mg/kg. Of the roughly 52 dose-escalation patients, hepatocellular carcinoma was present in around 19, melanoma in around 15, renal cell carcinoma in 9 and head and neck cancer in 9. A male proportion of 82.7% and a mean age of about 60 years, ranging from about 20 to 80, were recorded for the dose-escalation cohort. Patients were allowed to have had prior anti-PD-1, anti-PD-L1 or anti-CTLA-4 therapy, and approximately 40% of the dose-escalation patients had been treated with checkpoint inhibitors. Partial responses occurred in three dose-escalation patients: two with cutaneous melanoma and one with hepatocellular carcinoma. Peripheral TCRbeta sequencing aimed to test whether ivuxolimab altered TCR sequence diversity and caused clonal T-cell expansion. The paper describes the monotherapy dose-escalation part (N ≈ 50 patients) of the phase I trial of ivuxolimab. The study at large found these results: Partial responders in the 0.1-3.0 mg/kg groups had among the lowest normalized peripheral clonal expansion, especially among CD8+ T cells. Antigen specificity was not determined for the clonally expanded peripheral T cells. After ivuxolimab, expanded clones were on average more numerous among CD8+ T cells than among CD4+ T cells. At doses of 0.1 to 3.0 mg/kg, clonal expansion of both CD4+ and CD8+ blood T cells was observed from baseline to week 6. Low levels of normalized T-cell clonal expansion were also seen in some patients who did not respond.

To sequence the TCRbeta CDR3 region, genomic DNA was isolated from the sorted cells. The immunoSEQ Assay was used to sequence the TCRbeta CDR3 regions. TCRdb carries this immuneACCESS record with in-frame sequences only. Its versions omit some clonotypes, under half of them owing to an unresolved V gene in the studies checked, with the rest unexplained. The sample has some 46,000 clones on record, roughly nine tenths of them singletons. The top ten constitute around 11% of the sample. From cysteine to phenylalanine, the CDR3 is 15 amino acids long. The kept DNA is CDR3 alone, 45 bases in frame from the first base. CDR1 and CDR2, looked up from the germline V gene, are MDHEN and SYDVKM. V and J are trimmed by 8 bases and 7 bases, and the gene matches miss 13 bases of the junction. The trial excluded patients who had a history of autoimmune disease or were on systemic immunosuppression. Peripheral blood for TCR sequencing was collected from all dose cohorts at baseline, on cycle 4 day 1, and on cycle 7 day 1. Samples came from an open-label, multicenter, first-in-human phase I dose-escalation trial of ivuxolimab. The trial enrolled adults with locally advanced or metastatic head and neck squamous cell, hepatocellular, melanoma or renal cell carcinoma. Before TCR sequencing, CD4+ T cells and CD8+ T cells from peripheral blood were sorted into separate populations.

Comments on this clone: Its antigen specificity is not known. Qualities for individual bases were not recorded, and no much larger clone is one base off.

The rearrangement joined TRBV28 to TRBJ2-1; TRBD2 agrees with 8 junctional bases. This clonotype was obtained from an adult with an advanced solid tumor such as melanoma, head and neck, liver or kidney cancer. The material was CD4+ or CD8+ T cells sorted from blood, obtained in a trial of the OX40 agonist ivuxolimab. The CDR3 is CASLRGGGPRNEQFF. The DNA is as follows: TGTGCCAGCCTCCGGGGGGGAGGGCCTAGGAATGAGCAGTTCTTC.